This T cell receptor beta chain was recovered during a study of T cell changes during pregnancy in multiple sclerosis. The count of this clone is one. The assay was immunoSEQ multiplex PCR, and TCRdb's table has in-frame clones only and misses some. The sample includes roughly 61,000 clones, roughly nine tenths of them seen just once. CDR1 is KGHSH and CDR2 is LQKENI in the germline V gene. The junction had 10 bases not matched to a gene; V was cut back by 3 bases and J by 2 bases. The CDR3 totals 18 residues. The TCR sequence derives from a female donor in good health, enrolled as a control in a pregnancy study. Specimen: peripheral blood, collected in the first trimester of pregnancy. The rearrangement uses TRBV18 and TRBJ2-6; 7 bases line up with TRBD1. The CDR3 here is CASSPSRQGRTGANVLTF. The CDR3 nucleotides are TGTGCCAGCTCACCTTCGAGACAGGGAAGAACTGGGGCCAACGTCCTGACTTTC.